The clone carrying this T cell receptor (beta chain) came up once. What it binds is not known. This CDR3 spans 14 amino acids. The V gene lost 0 bases and the J gene lost 5 bases, with 10 bases spanning the gap. Per the germline V gene, CDR1 is MGHRA and CDR2 is YSYEKL. The record originates from a study of T cell responses to AZD1222 COVID-19 vaccine. Study-wide results and caveats: Every sample of the repertoires postdated the peak T cell response. Vaccine-associated CD4 TCRs spanned spike, dominant at 160-218 and 743-854. A mostly white British donor set with more females was recruited, and clonal diversity was possibly underestimated.

Assay: immunoSEQ multiplex PCR; the TCRdb copy retains only in-frame clones and omits some. The sample yields some 130,000 clones, approximately 88% seen once. This specimen was peripheral blood, taken on day 0 of AZD1222 vaccination. This chain connects TRBV4-1 to TRBJ1-2; perhaps TRBD1 as D (5 bases). This receptor was obtained from an adult in good health. CDR3: CASSQDVGGYGYTF. CDR3 in DNA: TGCGCCAGCAGCCAAGATGTCGGGGGATATGGCTACACCTTC.